This passage covers 17 T cell receptor beta chains from one sample sequenced in a study of blood T cell repertoires in COVID-19. This table comes from immunoSEQ multiplex PCR, and its TCRdb copy is limited to in-frame clones, with some not included. Of fewer than 150,000 clones listed, 82% are singletons. Input material: peripheral blood. These receptors originate from a woman of 80 years or more with acute or convalescent COVID-19.

The chain joins TRBV28 to TRBJ2-5; D gene unclear. V gave up 8 bases and J gave up 1 base, with 14 bases separating them. CDR3 length equals 14 residues. Germline V gene lookup returns CDR1 MDHEN and CDR2 SYDVKM. CDR3 in DNA: TGTGCCAGCGCCGACTTAACGATCCAAGAGACCCAGTACTTC. Residues: CASADLTIQETQYF.

The chain combines TRBV10-3 with TRBJ2-7; 10 bases agree with TRBD2. There are 15 residues in the CDR3. V trimming: 3 bases; J trimming: 2 bases; junction bases outside the gene matches: 4. Looked up from germline, CDR1 is ENHRY and CDR2 is SYGVKD. DNA for the CDR3: TGTGCCATCAGTGATCTAGCGGGGGCAGCCTACGAGCAGTACTTC. It yields the protein CAISDLAGAAYEQYF.

The J gene is TRBJ2-3, the V gene TRBV6-1, with TRBD2 identical over 10 bases. The V gene's germline CDR1 is MNHNS and CDR2 SASEGT. V lost 2 bases, J lost 8 bases, and 4 bases stayed unmatched. The CDR3 totals 14 residues. The CDR3 loop is CASSEWSGRGTQYF. The CDR3 DNA follows: TGTGCCAGCAGTGAATGGAGCGGGAGGGGTACGCAGTATTTT.

Only a few counts were recorded for this clone. The chain employs TRBV7-9 and TRBJ2-3; D call uncertain. The V and J ends lost 5 bases and 0 bases respectively, with 3 bases between them. This CDR3 is 12 amino acids long. Germline assignment: CDR1 SEHNR and CDR2 FQNEAQ (reference sequence). The CDR3 sequence: CASSTSTDTQYF. In DNA form, the CDR3 reads TGTGCCAGCAGCACTAGCACAGATACGCAGTATTTT.

The chain links TRBV29-1 to TRBJ2-3; 7 bases are shared with TRBD2. The CDR3 loop spans 14 amino acids. Germline CDR1 reads SQVTM; CDR2 reads ANQGSEA. Trimming at V came to 3 bases and at J to 5 bases, leaving 8 bases not matched to a gene. The CDR3 is CSVEGGRGKDTQYF. For the CDR3, the DNA is TGCAGCGTTGAGGGCGGGAGAGGGAAAGATACGCAGTATTTT.

The chain carries TRBV6-5 and TRBJ1-2, with D possibly matching TRBD1 (5 bases). V lost 0 bases and J lost 8, with 10 bases in between. This CDR3 is 13 amino acids long. Per germline, CDR1 MNHEY and CDR2 SVGAGI. CDR3 amino acids: CASSYSQGGGYTF. For the CDR3, the DNA is TGTGCCAGCAGTTACTCTCAGGGCGGAGGCTACACCTTC.

This clone has only a few counts. The CDR3 nucleotides read TGTGCCAGCAGTTTATCGCCTAGCGGGGCAAGCGAGCAGTACTTC. Its protein is CASSLSPSGASEQYF. This chain joins TRBV27 and TRBJ2-7, with 9 bases aligning to TRBD2. Trimming at V came to 0 bases and at J to 6 bases, leaving 6 bases not matched to a gene. Germline CDR1 is MNHEY and CDR2 is SMNVEV (reference sequence). The CDR3 contains 15 residues.

V usage is TRBV27 and J usage is TRBJ1-6; possibly TRBD1 for D (6 bases). Looked up from germline, CDR1 is MNHEY and CDR2 is SMNVEV (reference sequence). V lost 3 bases, J lost 10 bases, and 16 bases lay in between. CDR3 size: 15 residues. The CDR3 is CASSLQGKAWSPLHF. The CDR3 DNA sequence: TGTGCCAGCAGTTTGCAGGGGAAGGCTTGGTCACCCCTCCACTTT.

The chain links TRBV19 to TRBJ2-1; TRBD2 aligns across 8 bases. This CDR3 has 15 residues. Germline lookup yields CDR1 LNHDA and CDR2 SQIVND (reference sequence). The V and J ends lost 5 bases and 1 base, in that order; junction bases with no gene match: 4. The CDR3 DNA sequence: TGTGCCAGTAGTTTCAGCGGGAGTTCCTACAATGAGCAGTTCTTC. Translating gives CASSFSGSSYNEQFF. The full variable domain, with the rest looked up from reference TRBV19 and TRBJ2-1, is DGGITQSPKYLFRKEGQNVTLSCEQNLNHDAMYWYRQDPGQGLRLIYYSQIVNDFQKGDIAEGYSVSREKKESFPLTVTSAQKNPTAFYLCASSFSGSSYNEQFFGPGTRLTVL.

The rearrangement links TRBV7-6 to TRBJ2-3; 9 nucleotides agree with TRBD1. The CDR3 is made up of 17 amino acids. Germline CDR1 reads SGHVS; CDR2 reads FNYEAQ. Trimming removed 1 base from V and 5 bases from J; junction bases left unmatched: 10. DNA of the CDR3: TGTGCCAGCAGCTTAGGACAAACAGGGGGCTGGTTAGATACGCAGTATTTT. Protein sequence: CASSLGQTGGWLDTQYF.

The rearrangement links TRBV27 to TRBJ2-1; 7 nucleotides align to TRBD1. Unmatched junction bases numbered 10, after V lost 7 bases and J lost 10 bases. Germline lookup yields CDR1 MNHEY and CDR2 SMNVEV (reference sequence). The CDR3 totals 13 residues. The chain's CDR3 is CASIGRGLGEQFF. The CDR3 region has the DNA TGTGCCAGCATAGGCAGGGGGTTAGGAGAGCAGTTCTTC.

V usage is TRBV7-9 and J usage is TRBJ2-2; 9 bases are shared with TRBD1. The CDR3 loop spans 16 amino acids. With V trimmed by 1 base and J by 5 bases, 5 bases remained unmatched. Germline V gene data show CDR1 as SEHNR and CDR2 as FQNEAQ (reference sequence). CDR3 loop: CASSLGGQGRTGELFF. The DNA for the CDR3 is TGTGCCAGCAGCTTAGGCGGACAGGGGAGGACCGGGGAGCTGTTTTTT.

In this sample, this clone turned up many times. This specimen includes other DNA sequences encoding the same CDR3. The chain employs TRBV24-1 and TRBJ1-5; 7 bases match TRBD1. The J segment lost 2 bases and the V segment lost 10 bases, leaving 1 base of the junction unmatched. From germline, CDR1 is KGHDR and CDR2 SFDVKD. The CDR3 has 12 amino acids. CDR3 coding DNA: TGTGCCACTGGACAGGGCAATCAGCCCCAGCATTTT. It codes for CATGQGNQPQHF.

The rearrangement joins TRBV4-1 to TRBJ1-4, with 8 bases that match TRBD1. The V gene's germline CDR1 is MGHRA and CDR2 YSYEKL. This CDR3 is 17 amino acids long. V dropped 6 bases and J dropped 3; count of bases not matched to a gene: 12. The CDR3 loop is CASSPTGQGWSNEKLFF. CDR3 coding DNA: TGCGCCAGCAGTCCAACCGGACAGGGATGGTCTAATGAAAAACTGTTTTTT.

J is TRBJ1-5 and V is TRBV18, with D hard to call. V was clipped by 2 bases and J by 1 base, with 9 bases between them. The germline CDR1 and CDR2 sequences are KGHSH and LQKENI. This CDR3 region has 15 residues. The CDR3 spells CASSPEGTSNQPQHF. The CDR3 bases are TGTGCCAGCTCACCAGAGGGCACGAGCAATCAGCCCCAGCATTTT.

The chain employs TRBV6-1 and TRBJ1-5; D is perhaps TRBD1 (5 bases). The CDR3 has 17 amino acids. V shed 0 bases and J shed 4 bases, with 16 bases lying between them. Germline assignment: CDR1 MNHNS and CDR2 SASEGT. The CDR3 reads CASSEALRQGSNQPQHF. The CDR3 DNA is TGTGCCAGCAGTGAAGCCCTTCGGCAGGGCAGTAATCAGCCCCAGCATTTT.

This clone was counted a single time. The rearrangement uses TRBV5-1 and TRBJ2-1, with 12 bases fitting TRBD2. After removal of 4 bases from V and 5 bases from J, the junction contained 7 bases not matched to a gene. Per the germline V gene, CDR1 is SGHRS and CDR2 is YFSETQ. This CDR3 spans 16 amino acids. The CDR3 DNA reads as TGCGCCAGCAGCACACGGACTAGCGGGATAGACAATGAGCAGTTCTTC. Translated: CASSTRTSGIDNEQFF.